This T cell receptor (beta chain) was identified in a study of CD8+CD57+ T cells in acquired aplastic anemia (dated by TCRdb to the late 2010s). Context from the whole study: Extracted DNA from sorted CD4+ and CD8+ cells averaged approximately 3 ug, ranging from roughly 0.17 to 27.4 ug. Healthy donor samples averaged roughly 9.8 million reads for CD4+ and under 14 million for CD8+ cells.

TCR repertoires of sorted CD4+ and CD8+ blood T cells from severe aplastic anemia patients and healthy subjects were deep-sequenced in the study. Ficoll-Paque density gradient centrifugation was used to isolate peripheral blood mononuclear cells. Before DNA extraction, CD4+ and CD8+ T cells were sorted by FACS or by magnetic beads. Genomic DNA was used as template for profiling of TCR beta VDJ combinations and CDR3 sequences. An Illumina HiSeq 2000 was used for TCR repertoire sequencing. The authors' analysis ran thus. Repertoires were assessed using TRBV/TRBJ rearrangement plots, CDR3 size and DJ length profiles, and Simpson's diversity index. The most abundant DNA sequence in the deep sequencing data was defined as the immunodominant clone. CDR3 amino acid sequences were screened for sharing across subjects and compared with published repertoires and the VDJdb database. The public reads were quality trimmed at Q25 with fastp and then assembled into clones with MiXCR by TCRdb, keeping productive beta chains. All rows with the same CDR3 protein become a single entry with the most common DNA and genes. These V and J calls originate from TCRdb's pipeline instead of the authors' own analysis. This sample gives around 170,000 distinct CDR3 sequences in total; about 47% of them show up just once. The top ten clones comprise approximately 2.9% of the sample.

The CDR3 sequence holds 14 residues, the cysteine and phenylalanine included. Only CDR3 DNA is held: 42 bases, read in frame from base 1. Sequences SGHTS (CDR1) and YDEGEE (CDR2) are obtained from the germline V gene. V is reduced by 4 bases and J by 9 bases, leaving a spacing of 17 bases between them. Paper-wide results and their limitations: CD8+ Simpson's diversity did not differ significantly between patients and healthy controls (P=0.060). Around 27 CD8+ CDR3 sequences were found to be shared between patients and controls, but these sequences appeared to be highly expressed in patients and within the immunodominant clones of the patients.

Of note for this clonotype: No cognate antigen has been identified for it. Base qualities were left out, and no much larger clone turns up one base away.

The sequence is built from TRBV5-8 and TRBJ2-1; TRBD1 might be the D gene, on 5 matching bases. This receptor was obtained from a human donor in good health. Sequenced sample: sorted CD4+, CD8+, or CD8+CD57+ T cells (not recorded which) from PBMCs. The base sequence is TGTGCCAGCAGCAGCAGGGATTTGTACGGTGAGCAGTTCTTC. The resulting protein is CASSSRDLYGEQFF.